This T cell receptor (beta chain) was sequenced for a study of neurological immune-mediated disorders (dated by TCRdb to between 2017 and 2020). Study-level background: Of the approximately 34 multiple sclerosis patients, around 30 had relapsing-remitting MS and 3 had secondary progressive MS. The study compared peripheral blood TCR-beta repertoires of HTLV-I-associated myelopathy (HAM/TSP) patients, multiple sclerosis patients and healthy controls using UMI-based sequencing. Longitudinal samples, technical triplicates and paired sorted CD4+ and CD8+ T-cell subsets, alongside PBMC samples, were included among the roughly 100 TCR-beta libraries. Each longitudinal HAM/TSP and healthy donor was sampled at 3 time-points spaced at roughly 3-45 month intervals. The cohort was made up of approximately 65 subjects, consisting of 14 HAM/TSP patients, some 34 multiple sclerosis patients and about 20 healthy controls. What the research found in general, with its limitations: No association of the MS cluster with clinical or MRI features was observed, and the need for larger cohorts was stated by the authors. Across subjects, expanded clones never shared an identical CDR3 amino acid sequence, which suggests that the TCR-beta repertoires in every group were private. In phylogenetic analysis, the repertoires of 18 of 34 MS patients grouped into a cluster of related CDR3 sequences, which suggests a possible signature at the repertoire level. The highest TCR clonal expansion was observed in HAM/TSP patients, whereas the lowest was observed in MS patients, even when compared with healthy controls.

To synthesize cDNA, template-switch 5'RACE was performed with a primer carrying a 10-nucleotide random unique molecular identifier so that each TCR transcript was tagged. Over 190 million TCR-beta sequences, covering 15-18 subjects, were produced in each sequencing run. The RNeasy kit was used to extract total RNA. The KAPA Real-time Library Amplification kit was used to amplify TCR-beta VDJ regions with primers for the TCR constant region and the 5'RACE anchor. A first PCR added sample indexes and Illumina adaptors, and a second PCR then raised library yield. After Ampure bead purification, the roughly 650 bp TCR product was size-selected on a 2% E-gel SizeSelection system. Library quality was checked on a Bioanalyzer, concentration was measured with Qubit, and libraries were quantified with the Kapa Library Quantification kit before pooling. Paired-end 2 x 150 bp sequencing of the libraries was performed on an Illumina HiSeq 2500. To increase sequence diversity, about 25-30% phiX was spiked into each library pool. The authors' pipeline ran thus. Quality-filtered reads were processed with the UMI-based MiGEC pipeline, and over 90% of raw TCR sequences were removed by the MiGEC pipeline during error correction. VDJ genes were aligned to IMGT germline references, and clonotypes were defined by unique CDR3 amino acid sequence plus V-J genes. Clonal expansion, Shannon diversity, and CDR3 relatedness (CalcPairwiseDistances, ClusterSamples) were evaluated with VDJtools, and phylogenetic trees were built with CLCbio workbench. A clone was classed as expanded if it had 8 or more unique UMIs, a cutoff based on coefficient-of-variation modelling across technical triplicates. Using fastp at Q25 and MiXCR, TCRdb reprocessed the public reads and kept productive beta chains. Entries are consolidated by CDR3 protein sequence, retaining the most common genes and DNA. It is TCRdb's table, rather than the study itself, that gives the V and J calls and clone size. The table for this sample lists about 80,000 distinct CDR3 sequences; about 5% of them were counted only once. Over 7% of the sample is held by the ten biggest clonotypes.

The time point label, read with the paper, signifies: longitudinal time-point 2. For unsorted PBMC libraries, 2 million PBMCs were used after storage in RNAlater at -80 degrees C until RNA extraction. Multiple sclerosis patients were enrolled in a US clinical protocol under which disease progression was evaluated by magnetic resonance imaging. Peripheral blood was subjected to Ficoll-Hypaque density gradient centrifugation to isolate PBMCs, which were then cryopreserved in liquid nitrogen. This clonotype has at least ten counts. Its antigen specificity is not known. No base qualities exist here, and no much larger clone lies one base off it. The specimen was PBMCs. The sequence came from a woman aged 55-70 years with multiple sclerosis.

CDR3 sequence: CASSQAGWAEAFF. The DNA is TGTGCCAGCAGCCAAGCAGGGTGGGCTGAAGCTTTCTTT. The chain is encoded by TRBV14 joined to TRBJ1-1; TRBD1 is possibly the D segment (5 matching bases). Reading the germline V gene gives CDR1 SGHDN and CDR2 FVKESK. The CDR3 spans 13 residues, from the cysteine through the phenylalanine. Only the CDR3 region is kept as DNA, spanning 39 bases read in frame from base 1. Trimming removed 1 base from V and 6 bases from J, leaving 9 bases between the germline ends.